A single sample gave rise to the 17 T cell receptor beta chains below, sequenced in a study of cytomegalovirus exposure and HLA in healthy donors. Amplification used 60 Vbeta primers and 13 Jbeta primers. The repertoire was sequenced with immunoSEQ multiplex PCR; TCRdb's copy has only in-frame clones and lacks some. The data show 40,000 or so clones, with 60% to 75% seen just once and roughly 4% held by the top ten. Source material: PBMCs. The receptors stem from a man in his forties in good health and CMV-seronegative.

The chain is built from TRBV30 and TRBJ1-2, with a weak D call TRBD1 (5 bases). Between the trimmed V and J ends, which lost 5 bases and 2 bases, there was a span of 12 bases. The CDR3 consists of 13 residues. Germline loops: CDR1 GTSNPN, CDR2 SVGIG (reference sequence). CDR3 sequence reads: CAWVPDRNYGYTF. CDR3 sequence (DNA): TGTGCCTGGGTTCCCGACAGAAACTATGGCTACACCTTC.

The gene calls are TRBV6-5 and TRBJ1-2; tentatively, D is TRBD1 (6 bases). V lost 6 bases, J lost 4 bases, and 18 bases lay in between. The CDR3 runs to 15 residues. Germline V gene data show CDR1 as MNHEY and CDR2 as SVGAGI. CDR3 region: CASRGGAPSIYGYTF. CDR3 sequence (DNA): TGTGCCAGCAGGGGGGGGGCCCCCAGCATCTATGGCTACACCTTC.

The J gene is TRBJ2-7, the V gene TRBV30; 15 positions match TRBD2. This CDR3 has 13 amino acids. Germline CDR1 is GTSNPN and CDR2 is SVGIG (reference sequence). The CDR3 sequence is CAEGLAGGNEQYF. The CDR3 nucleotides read TGTGCTGAGGGACTAGCGGGGGGAAACGAGCAGTACTTC.

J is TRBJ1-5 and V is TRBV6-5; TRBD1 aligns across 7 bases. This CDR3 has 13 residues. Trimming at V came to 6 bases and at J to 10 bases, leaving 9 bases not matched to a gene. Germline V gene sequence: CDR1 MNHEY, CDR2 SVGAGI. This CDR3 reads CASSQQGPQPQHF. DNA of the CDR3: TGTGCCAGCAGCCAACAGGGGCCCCAACCCCAGCATTTT.

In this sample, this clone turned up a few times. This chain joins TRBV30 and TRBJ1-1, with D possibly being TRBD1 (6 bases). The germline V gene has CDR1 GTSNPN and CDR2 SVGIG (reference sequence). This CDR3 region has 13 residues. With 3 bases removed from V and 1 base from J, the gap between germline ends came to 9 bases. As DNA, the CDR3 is TGTGCCTGGAGAAGGGGGACGAACACTGAAGCTTTCTTT. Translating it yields CAWRRGTNTEAFF.

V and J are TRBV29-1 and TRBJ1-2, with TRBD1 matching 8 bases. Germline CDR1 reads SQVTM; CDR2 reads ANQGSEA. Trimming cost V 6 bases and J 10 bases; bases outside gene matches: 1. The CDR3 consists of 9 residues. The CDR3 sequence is CSVDRDYTF. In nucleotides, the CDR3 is TGCAGCGTGGACAGGGACTACACCTTC.

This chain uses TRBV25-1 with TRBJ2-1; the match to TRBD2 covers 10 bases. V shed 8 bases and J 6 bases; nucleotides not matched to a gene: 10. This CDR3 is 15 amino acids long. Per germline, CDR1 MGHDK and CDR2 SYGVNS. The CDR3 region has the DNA TGTGCCAGCTCTTGGGAGGGACTAGCGTTCAATGAGCAGTTCTTC. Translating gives CASSWEGLAFNEQFF.

CDR3 nucleotides: TGTGCCTGGAGTCCGGTGAACACTGAAGCTTTCTTT. Its translation is CAWSPVNTEAFF. The V and J genes are TRBV30 and TRBJ1-1; D not certain. The CDR3 spans 12 residues. The germline CDR1 and CDR2 sequences are GTSNPN and SVGIG (reference sequence). Trimming stripped 2 bases from V and 0 bases from J, with 4 bases between.

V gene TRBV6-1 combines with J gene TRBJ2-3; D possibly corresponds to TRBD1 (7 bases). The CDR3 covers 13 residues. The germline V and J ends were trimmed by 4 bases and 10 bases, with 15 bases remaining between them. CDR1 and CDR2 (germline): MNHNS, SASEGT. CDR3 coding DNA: TGTGCCAGCAGTGGACAGGGACTTGGGTCGCAGTATTTT. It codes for CASSGQGLGSQYF.

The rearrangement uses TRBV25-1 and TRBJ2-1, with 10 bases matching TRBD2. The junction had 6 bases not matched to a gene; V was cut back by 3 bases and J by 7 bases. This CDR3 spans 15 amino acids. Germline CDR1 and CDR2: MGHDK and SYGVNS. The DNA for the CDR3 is TGTGCCAGCAGTGATTCGCTAGCGGGGGAGAATGAGCAGTTCTTC. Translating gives CASSDSLAGENEQFF.

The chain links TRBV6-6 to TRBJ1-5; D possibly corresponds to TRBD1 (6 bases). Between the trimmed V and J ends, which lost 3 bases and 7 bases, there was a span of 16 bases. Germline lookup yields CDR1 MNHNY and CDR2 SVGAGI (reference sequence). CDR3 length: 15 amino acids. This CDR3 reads CASSYYRAPEQPQHF. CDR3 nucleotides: TGTGCCAGCAGTTATTACAGGGCCCCTGAGCAGCCCCAGCATTTT.

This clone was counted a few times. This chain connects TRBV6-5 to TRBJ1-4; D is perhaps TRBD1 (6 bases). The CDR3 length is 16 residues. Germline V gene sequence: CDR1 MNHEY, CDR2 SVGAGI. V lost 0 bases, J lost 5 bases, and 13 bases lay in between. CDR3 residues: CASSYSGGRGNEKLFF. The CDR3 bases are TGTGCCAGCAGTTACTCCGGGGGGCGAGGAAATGAAAAACTGTTTTTT.

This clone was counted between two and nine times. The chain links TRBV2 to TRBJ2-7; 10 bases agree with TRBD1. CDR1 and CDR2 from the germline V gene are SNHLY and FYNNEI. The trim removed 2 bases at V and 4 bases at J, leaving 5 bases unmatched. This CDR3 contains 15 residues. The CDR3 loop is CASSESLGQGYEQYF. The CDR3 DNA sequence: TGTGCCAGCAGTGAAAGCCTGGGACAGGGGTACGAGCAGTACTTC.

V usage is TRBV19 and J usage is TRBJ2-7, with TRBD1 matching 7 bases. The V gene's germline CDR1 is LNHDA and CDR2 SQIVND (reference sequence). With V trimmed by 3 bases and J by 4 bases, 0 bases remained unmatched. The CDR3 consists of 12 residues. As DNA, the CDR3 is TGTGCCAGTAGTATGGGACAGTACGAGCAGTACTTC. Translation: CASSMGQYEQYF.

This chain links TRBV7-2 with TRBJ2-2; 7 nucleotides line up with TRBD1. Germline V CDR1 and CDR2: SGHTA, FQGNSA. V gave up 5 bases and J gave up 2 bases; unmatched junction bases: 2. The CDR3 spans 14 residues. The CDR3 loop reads CASSGQVNTGELFF. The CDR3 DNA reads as TGTGCCAGCAGCGGACAGGTTAACACCGGGGAGCTGTTTTTT.

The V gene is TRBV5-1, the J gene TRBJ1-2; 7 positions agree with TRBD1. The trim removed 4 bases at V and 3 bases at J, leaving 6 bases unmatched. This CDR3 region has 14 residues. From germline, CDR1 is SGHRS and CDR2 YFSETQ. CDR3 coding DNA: TGCGCCAGCAGCACCGACAGGGCCGACTATGGCTACACCTTC. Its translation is CASSTDRADYGYTF.

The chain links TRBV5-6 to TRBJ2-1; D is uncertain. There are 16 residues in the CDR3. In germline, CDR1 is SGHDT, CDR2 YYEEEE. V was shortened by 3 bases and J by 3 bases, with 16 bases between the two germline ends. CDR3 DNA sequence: TGTGCCAGCAGCTGGCACCTAACAGATATCTACAATGAGCAGTTCTTC. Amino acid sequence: CASSWHLTDIYNEQFF.